This T cell receptor beta chain was captured by sequencing in a study of T cells in Graves' hyperthyroidism and ophthalmopathy. Germline lookup yields CDR1 SNHLY and CDR2 FYNNEI. V was pared by 5 bases and J by 2 bases, with 7 bases between. The CDR3 has 13 amino acids. TCR beta CDR3 sequences were amplified from RNA transcripts. First-round RT-PCR of the TCR CDR3 relied on the HTBI primer set. MiXCR, run by TCRdb on the multiplex PCR reads, gives a single entry per CDR3 protein. The data contain about 360,000 distinct CDR3 sequences, approximately 14% of them singletons. This clonotype was seen many times.

The chain joins TRBV2 to TRBJ1-5; D is uncertain. The origin of this receptor is a woman under 30 with Graves' hyperthyroidism that later progressed to Graves' ophthalmopathy. The sample comprised blood. The CDR3 sequence: CASSTEGNQPQHF. CDR3 nucleotide sequence: TGTGCCAGCAGTACAGAGGGCAATCAGCCCCAGCATTTT. The full variable domain, in which reference TRBV2 and TRBJ1-5 provide the parts outside the CDR3, is EPEVTQTPSHQVTQMGQEVILRCVPISNHLYFYWYRQILGQKVEFLVSFYNNEISEKSEIFDDQFSVERPDGSNFTLKIRSTKLEDSAMYFCASSTEGNQPQHFGDGTRLSIL.